This T cell receptor (beta chain) derives from a study of radiotherapy plus CTLA-4 blockade in lung cancer. This clone appeared a single time. Its antigen is not known. The CDR3 loop spans 14 amino acids. V shed 11 bases and J 5 bases; nucleotides not matched to a gene: 11. Germline V CDR1 and CDR2: MNHEY, SMNVEV (reference sequence). Clones were sequenced by immunoSEQ multiplex PCR, and TCRdb holds only the in-frame ones, with some missing. This sample yields about 82,000 clones, of which about three quarters are seen a single time; over 13% belongs to the top ten. Study outcomes and limitations: Following radiotherapy plus ipilimumab, tumor-derived TCR clones expanded in the blood. The best predictor of response was reported to be early blood T cell clone dynamics, with interferon-beta.

V is TRBV27 and J is TRBJ2-1; 8 bases are shared with TRBD2. This receptor was obtained from a human donor with non-small cell lung cancer that progressed on radiotherapy plus ipilimumab. The material sequenced was peripheral blood, taken from a patient treated with radiotherapy plus ipilimumab. CDR3 protein: CAVEGPGLDNEQFF. CDR3 DNA sequence: TGTGCCGTTGAAGGACCGGGACTAGACAATGAGCAGTTCTTC.